Below, 6 T cell receptor beta chains from the same sample are listed, as sequenced in a study of T-cell memory formation after mild COVID-19. TCRdb called the 5' RACE reads again in MiXCR, with one record for every CDR3 protein. The data hold around 470,000 distinct CDR3 sequences, with roughly 20% observed a single time. Sequenced input: PBMCs or a T cell subset sorted from them (not recorded which). These receptors came from an adult woman who had mild COVID-19 (a few samples of this study predate the infection). Cell type and time point are not known.

V and J are TRBV12-3 or TRBV12-4 and TRBJ1-1; 8 positions agree with TRBD1. This CDR3 has 14 amino acids. V shed 6 bases, J shed 3 bases, and the junction held 6 bases outside the gene matches. CDR3 residues: CASRDGQGDTEAFF. CDR3 nucleotide sequence: TGTGCCAGCAGGGACGGACAGGGAGACACTGAAGCTTTCTTT.

The rearrangement uses TRBV7-6 and TRBJ2-3, with D possibly matching TRBD1 (6 bases). CDR3 length equals 19 residues. Germline assignment: CDR1 SGHVS and CDR2 FNYEAQ. V shed 1 base and J shed 1 base, with 21 bases lying between them. The CDR3 DNA is TGTGCCAGCAGCTTAGGCCACAGGGTGTATACGCAGGGCACAGATACGCAGTATTTT. This sequence encodes CASSLGHRVYTQGTDTQYF.

This clonotype was detected only a few times. The V call is TRBV6-5, the J call TRBJ1-1; D is possibly TRBD1 (5 bases). V was clipped by 11 bases and J by 2 bases, with 15 bases between them. CDR1 is MNHEY, CDR2 SVGAGI, per germline. CDR3 size: 13 residues. This CDR3 is CAAQFGGNTEAFF. DNA for the CDR3: TGTGCCGCCCAGTTCGGGGGTAACACTGAAGCTTTCTTT.

This clonotype was seen more than once but under ten times. This chain links TRBV6-5 with TRBJ1-5; 9 bases are a match to TRBD1. CDR3 length: 15 residues. Germline V gene data show CDR1 as MNHEY and CDR2 as SVGAGI. V shed 5 bases, J shed 4 bases, and the junction held 6 bases outside the gene matches. In DNA, the CDR3 is TGTGCCAGCAGTCGACTGGACAGGGGAAATCAGCCCCAGCATTTT. Translation gives CASSRLDRGNQPQHF.

The J gene is TRBJ2-3, the V gene TRBV2; D call uncertain. V lost 2 bases, J lost 0 bases, and 6 bases lay in between. The CDR3 length is 14 residues. Germline lookup yields CDR1 SNHLY and CDR2 FYNNEI. Here the CDR3 reads CASSESWSTDTQYF. DNA for the CDR3: TGTGCCAGCAGTGAAAGTTGGAGCACAGATACGCAGTATTTT.

The chain couples TRBV5-4 to TRBJ1-1; no definite D call. CDR1 is SGHNT, CDR2 YYREEE, per germline (reference sequence). V shed 0 bases and J shed 1 base, with 7 bases lying between them. The CDR3 totals 14 residues. CDR3 sequence reads: CASSLDSENTEAFF. The CDR3 region has the DNA TGTGCCAGCAGCTTGGACAGCGAGAACACTGAAGCTTTCTTT.